This T cell receptor (beta chain) was profiled in a study of radiation and T cells in renal cell carcinoma. Overall study context: Nephrectomy followed 15 Gy stereotactic body radiation by 4 weeks. Study results and limitations: From baseline, blood top tumor clonotypes peaked at 2 weeks post-radiation.

CDR1 and CDR2 from the germline V gene are MDHEN and SYDVKM. V dropped 5 bases and J dropped 3; count of bases not matched to a gene: 9. This CDR3 has 15 amino acids. This clone was found once. Its antigen remains unidentified. Measured with immunoSEQ multiplex PCR; TCRdb has only the in-frame clones, and not every one. The sample has some 58,000 clones; around 78% are singletons. Time point noted: blood 2 weeks post-SBRT. As to treatment: 15 Gy SBRT to primary tumor, nephrectomy 4 weeks later. Blood was sampled at baseline, 2 weeks and 4 weeks after SBRT. Clear cell pathology was present in this patient's renal cell carcinoma.

The receptor's source is a man in his sixties with renal cell carcinoma. The rearrangement uses TRBV28 and TRBJ1-2; TRBD1 matches 7 bases. The sample was blood, taken from a patient whose treatment included radiotherapy and nephrectomy. CDR3 region: CASSPDERGHYGYTF. The CDR3 bases are TGTGCCAGCAGTCCAGACGAGAGGGGGCACTATGGCTACACCTTC.